The next 20 T cell receptor beta chains were all read from a single sample in a study of T cells expressing NK-cell markers. Following a re-call of the 5' RACE reads, TCRdb has one entry per CDR3 protein and lacks DNA. The sample has over 150,000 distinct CDR3 sequences. Sequenced: blood T cells: a sorted CD56 or NKG2C T cell subset, CD4+ or CD8+ T cells, or bulk PBMC T cells (not recorded which). Source of these receptors: a woman between 45 and 65 years old in good health.

The gene calls are TRBV7-9 and TRBJ2-2. The CDR3 is 14 residues long. In germline, CDR1 is SEHNR, CDR2 FQNEAQ (reference sequence). The CDR3 sequence is CASSLVTTEEGLFF.

This chain joins TRBV6-1 and TRBJ2-1; the D gene TCRdb calls, TRBD2, cannot be checked with no DNA. This CDR3 has 16 amino acids. CDR1 and CDR2 from the germline V gene are MNHNS and SASEGT. CDR3 sequence reads: CASSEARGLAGPEQFF.

The gene calls are TRBV6-1 and TRBJ2-4. Germline V gene sequence: CDR1 MNHNS, CDR2 SASEGT. The CDR3 loop spans 13 amino acids. This chain's CDR3 is CASHVGAKNIQYF.

The V gene is TRBV6-2 or TRBV6-3, the J gene TRBJ2-1; the D call from TCRdb, TRBD2, cannot be confirmed without DNA. The CDR3 runs to 15 residues. The germline V gene has CDR1 MNHEY and CDR2 SVGEGT. CDR3 sequence: CASGKAGLTYNEQFF.

The gene calls are TRBV6-1 and TRBJ2-1. The CDR3 is 16 residues long. The germline gives CDR1 MNHNS, CDR2 SASEGT. The CDR3 is CASSESGEVGYNEQFF.

This sequence joins TRBV12-3 or TRBV12-4 and TRBJ2-1; TCRdb selects TRBD1, and the lack of DNA leaves this call unchecked. This CDR3 is built from 16 residues. The CDR3 spells CASSWTALGSYNEQFF.

The chain combines TRBV4-2 with TRBJ2-1; there is no DNA to check the TCRdb D call of TRBD2. This CDR3 spans 15 amino acids. The germline CDR1 and CDR2 sequences are LGHNA and YNFKEQ. The CDR3 spells CASSLGASGYNEQFF.

V gene TRBV10-3 combines with J gene TRBJ1-2; the TCRdb D gene call, TRBD1, has no DNA to confirm it. The CDR3 contains 15 residues. Per germline, CDR1 ENHRY and CDR2 SYGVKD. CDR3: CAISDNRGANYGYTF.

The CDR3 loop reads CASRTPLAGYNEQFF. This chain links TRBV11-2 with TRBJ2-1; TCRdb reports TRBD2, a call that lacks DNA to check it against. Germline assignment: CDR1 SGHAT and CDR2 FQNNGV. The CDR3 runs to 15 residues.

The chain combines TRBV10-3 with TRBJ2-3. CDR3 length: 12 amino acids. In germline, CDR1 is ENHRY, CDR2 SYGVKD. The CDR3 loop reads CAISEMRDTQYF.

The chain couples TRBV5-8 to TRBJ2-4; TCRdb outputs TRBD1, but without DNA this stays unchecked. Looked up from germline, CDR1 is SGHTS and CDR2 is YDEGEE. The CDR3 consists of 11 residues. This chain's CDR3 is CASSLKAPQYF. The full variable domain, with the rest looked up from reference TRBV5-8 and TRBJ2-4, is EAGVTQSPTHLIKTRGQQATLRCSPISGHTSVYWYQQALGLGLQFLLWYDEGEERNRGNFPPRFSGRQFPNYSSELNVNALELEDSALYLCASSLKAPQYFGAGTRLSVL.

The V call is TRBV5-6, the J call TRBJ2-7. Germline CDR1 is SGHDT and CDR2 is YYEEEE. This CDR3 has 13 residues. CDR3: CASSWDNNYEQYF.

V usage is TRBV20-1 and J usage is TRBJ2-1; lacking DNA, the TRBD2 call made by TCRdb goes unchecked. The CDR3 is made up of 17 amino acids. Looked up from germline, CDR1 is DFQATT and CDR2 is SNEGSKA (reference sequence). The CDR3 is CSARVAGARGGYNEQFF.

The rearrangement links TRBV7-8 to TRBJ2-3. Germline V gene data show CDR1 as SGHVS and CDR2 as FQNEAQ. CDR3 size: 16 residues. The CDR3 loop is CASSLRLADSTDTQYF.

The chain carries TRBV13 and TRBJ2-2. The CDR3 loop spans 14 amino acids. Germline V gives CDR1 PRHDT, CDR2 FYEKMQ (reference sequence). CDR3 amino acids: CASSLVQVAGELFF.

This sequence joins TRBV12-3 or TRBV12-4 and TRBJ2-5; without DNA, the TCRdb call of TRBD2 cannot be checked. CDR3 length equals 14 residues. CDR3 region: CASRGQLAEETQYF.

J is TRBJ2-1 and V is TRBV12-5; as DNA is missing, the TRBD2 call by TCRdb cannot be tested. Germline CDR1 is LGHNT and CDR2 is FRNRAP. This CDR3 is 17 amino acids long. CDR3 residues: CASGPPGLAGVANEQFF.

This chain uses TRBV19 with TRBJ1-1; TCRdb reports TRBD1, a call that lacks DNA to check it against. The CDR3 sequence is 16 residues long. Germline CDR1 and CDR2: LNHDA and SQIVND (reference sequence). CDR3 in amino acids: CASSIGRGRKNTEAFF.

V and J are TRBV4-1 and TRBJ2-1; TCRdb selects TRBD1, and the lack of DNA leaves this call unchecked. There are 16 residues in the CDR3. Germline V gene sequence: CDR1 MGHRA, CDR2 YSYEKL. The CDR3 sequence: CASSRRGGGSYNEQFF.

The chain links TRBV29-1 to TRBJ2-2; TCRdb picks TRBD1, but there is no DNA to check that call. This CDR3 comprises 13 residues. Germline CDR1 reads SQVTM; CDR2 reads ANQGSEA. This CDR3 is CSVEEGLSGELFF.